A selection of T cell receptor beta chains follows, all from one sample in a study of blood T cell repertoires in COVID-19. The assay was immunoSEQ multiplex PCR, and TCRdb's table has in-frame clones only and misses some. This sample carries 76,000 or so clones, 87% of them seen once, and the ten largest clones take around 8%. The sequencing input was peripheral blood. These receptors were collected from a young man with acute or convalescent COVID-19. CDR3s include the opening cysteine and the closing phenylalanine or tryptophan. D genes are given only for firm matches.

j_call | v_call | d_call | cdr3_nt | cdr3_aa
TRBJ2-2 | TRBV7-8 | TRBD2 | TGTGCCAACGCCGGGACTAGCGGAGTCGTTGGGGAGCTGTTTTTT | CANAGTSGVVGELFF
TRBJ2-3 | TRBV10-3 | . | TGTGCCATCCTTAGCGGTAGCACAGATACGCAGTATTTT | CAILSGSTDTQYF
TRBJ2-5 | TRBV18 | TRBD2 | TGTGCCAGCTCACCCCGGGGGGTCCCAGAGACCCAGTACTTC | CASSPRGVPETQYF
TRBJ2-5 | TRBV7-8 | TRBD2 | TGTGCCAGCAGCTTAGCGAGCGGGAGTGAGACCCAGTACTTC | CASSLASGSETQYF
TRBJ1-3 | TRBV19 | TRBD1 | TGTGCCAGTGTCCTTGGGACAGCCTCTGGAAACACCATATATTTT | CASVLGTASGNTIYF
TRBJ2-1 | TRBV6-2/TRBV6-3 | TRBD2 | TGTGCCAGCAGTTACGCGGGAGGGAGTTACAATGAGCAGTTCTTC | CASSYAGGSYNEQFF
TRBJ1-6 | TRBV30 | TRBD1 | TGTGCCTGGAGGTGGGGACAGGGGCTCTATAATTCACCCCTCCACTTT | CAWRWGQGLYNSPLHF
TRBJ1-2 | TRBV28 | . | TGTGCCAGCAGGGGGGGAGGGGGAGGCTACACCTTC | CASRGGGGGYTF
TRBJ1-4 | TRBV18 | TRBD1 | TGTGCCAGCGCGGGACAGGGGAATGAAAAACTGTTTTTT | CASAGQGNEKLFF
TRBJ1-1 | TRBV7-2 | . | TGTGCCAGCAGCTTGGAAGTAGCCGACACTGAAGCTTTCTTT | CASSLEVADTEAFF